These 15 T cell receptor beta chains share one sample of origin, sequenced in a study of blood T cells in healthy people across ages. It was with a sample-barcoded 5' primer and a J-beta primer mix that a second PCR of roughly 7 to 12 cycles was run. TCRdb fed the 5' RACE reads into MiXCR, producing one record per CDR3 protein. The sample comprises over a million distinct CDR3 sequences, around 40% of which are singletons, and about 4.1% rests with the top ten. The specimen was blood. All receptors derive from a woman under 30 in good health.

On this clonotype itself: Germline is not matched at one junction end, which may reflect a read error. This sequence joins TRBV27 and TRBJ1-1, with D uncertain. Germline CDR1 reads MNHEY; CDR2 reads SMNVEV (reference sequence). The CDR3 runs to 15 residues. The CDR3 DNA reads TGTGCCAGCGGTTTATCGCGCAGGCAGAACACTGAAGCTTTCTTT. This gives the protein CASGLSRRQNTEAFF.

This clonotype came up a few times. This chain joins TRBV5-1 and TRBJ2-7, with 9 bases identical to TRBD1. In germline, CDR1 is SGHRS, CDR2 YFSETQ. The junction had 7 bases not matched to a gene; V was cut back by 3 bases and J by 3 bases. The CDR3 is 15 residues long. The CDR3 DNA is TGCGCCAGCAGCTCCGGACAGGGGAATTACTACGAGCAGTACTTC. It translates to CASSSGQGNYYEQYF.

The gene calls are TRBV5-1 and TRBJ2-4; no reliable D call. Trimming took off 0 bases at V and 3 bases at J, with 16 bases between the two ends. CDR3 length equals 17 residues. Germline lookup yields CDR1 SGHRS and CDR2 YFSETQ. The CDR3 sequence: CASSLAPDGPGKNIQYF. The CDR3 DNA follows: TGCGCCAGCAGCTTGGCGCCGGACGGCCCAGGCAAAAACATTCAGTACTTC.

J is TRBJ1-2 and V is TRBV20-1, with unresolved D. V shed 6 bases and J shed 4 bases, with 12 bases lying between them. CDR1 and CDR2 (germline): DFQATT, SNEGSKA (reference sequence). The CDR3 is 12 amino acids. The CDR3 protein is CSALTGSYGYTF. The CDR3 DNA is TGCAGTGCCCTCACGGGATCCTATGGCTACACCTTC.

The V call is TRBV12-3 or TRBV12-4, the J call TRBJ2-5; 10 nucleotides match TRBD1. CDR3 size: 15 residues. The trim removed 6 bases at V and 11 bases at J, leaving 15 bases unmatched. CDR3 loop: CASSSRDRGVGEQYF. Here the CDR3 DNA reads TGTGCCAGCAGCTCCCGGGACAGGGGAGTGGGTGAGCAGTACTTC.

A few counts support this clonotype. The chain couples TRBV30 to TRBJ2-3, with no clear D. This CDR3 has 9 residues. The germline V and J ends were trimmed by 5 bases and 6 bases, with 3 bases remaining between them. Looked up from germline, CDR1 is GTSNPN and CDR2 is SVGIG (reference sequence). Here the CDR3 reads CAWGDTQYF. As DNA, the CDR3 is TGTGCCTGGGGGGATACGCAGTATTTT.

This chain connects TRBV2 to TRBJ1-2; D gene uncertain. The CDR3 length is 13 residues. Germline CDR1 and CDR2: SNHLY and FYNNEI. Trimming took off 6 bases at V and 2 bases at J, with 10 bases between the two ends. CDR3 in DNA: TGTGCCAGCAGGCGGGAGGGAAACTATGGCTACACCTTC. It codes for CASRREGNYGYTF.

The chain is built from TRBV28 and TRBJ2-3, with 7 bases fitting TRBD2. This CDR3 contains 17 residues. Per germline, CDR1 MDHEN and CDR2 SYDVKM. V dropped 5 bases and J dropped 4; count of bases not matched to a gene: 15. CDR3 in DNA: TGTGCCAGCAGTGGGGGTAGGGGAGGGGTTTGGGCAGATACGCAGTATTTT. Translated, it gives CASSGGRGGVWADTQYF. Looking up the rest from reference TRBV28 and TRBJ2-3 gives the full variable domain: DVKVTQSSRYLVKRTGEKVFLECVQDMDHENMFWYRQDPGLGLRLIYFSYDVKMKEKGDIPEGYSVSREKKERFSLILESASTNQTSMYLCASSGGRGGVWADTQYFGPGTRLTVL.

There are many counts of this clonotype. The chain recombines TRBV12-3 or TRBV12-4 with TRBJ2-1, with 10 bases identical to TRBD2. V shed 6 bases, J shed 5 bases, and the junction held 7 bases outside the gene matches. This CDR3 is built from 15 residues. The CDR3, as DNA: TGTGCCAGCAGCCGTCTAGCGGGAGTCAACAATGAGCAGTTCTTC. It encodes CASSRLAGVNNEQFF.

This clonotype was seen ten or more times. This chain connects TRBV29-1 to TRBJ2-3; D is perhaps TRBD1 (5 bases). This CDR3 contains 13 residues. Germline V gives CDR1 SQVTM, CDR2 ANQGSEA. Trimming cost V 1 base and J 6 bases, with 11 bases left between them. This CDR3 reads CSVEVGQADTQYF. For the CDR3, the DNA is TGCAGCGTTGAAGTGGGGCAGGCCGATACGCAGTATTTT.

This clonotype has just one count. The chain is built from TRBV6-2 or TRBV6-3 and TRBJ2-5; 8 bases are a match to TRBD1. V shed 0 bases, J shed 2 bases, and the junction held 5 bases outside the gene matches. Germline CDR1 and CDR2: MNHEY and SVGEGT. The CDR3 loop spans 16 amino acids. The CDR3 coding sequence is TGTGCCAGCAGTTACTCGCAGGGGGCCCTACAAGAGACCCAGTACTTC. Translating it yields CASSYSQGALQETQYF.

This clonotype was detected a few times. CDR3 in amino acids: CASSAHSVLEAFF. The CDR3 DNA sequence: TGTGCCAGCAGTGCCCACTCGGTACTTGAAGCTTTCTTT. The V and J genes are TRBV27 and TRBJ1-1; unclear D gene. The CDR3 covers 13 residues. Trimming shortened V by 5 bases and J by 7 bases, and 14 bases separated the two germline ends. Germline V lookup: CDR1 MNHEY, CDR2 SMNVEV (reference sequence).

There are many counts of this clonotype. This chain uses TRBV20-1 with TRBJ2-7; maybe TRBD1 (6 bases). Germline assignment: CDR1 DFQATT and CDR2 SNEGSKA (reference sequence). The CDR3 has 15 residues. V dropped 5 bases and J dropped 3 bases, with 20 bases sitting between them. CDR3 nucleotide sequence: TGCAGTGCTTTCCCCGGTCGGACAGCCCACTACGAGCAGTACTTC. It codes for CSAFPGRTAHYEQYF.

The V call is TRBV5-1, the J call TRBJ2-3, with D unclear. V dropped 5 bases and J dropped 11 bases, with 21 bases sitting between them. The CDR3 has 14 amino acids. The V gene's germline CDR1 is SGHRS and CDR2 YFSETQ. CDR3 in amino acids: CASSNSVQILKQYF. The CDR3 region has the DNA TGCGCCAGCAGTAATTCAGTGCAGATACTTAAGCAGTATTTT.

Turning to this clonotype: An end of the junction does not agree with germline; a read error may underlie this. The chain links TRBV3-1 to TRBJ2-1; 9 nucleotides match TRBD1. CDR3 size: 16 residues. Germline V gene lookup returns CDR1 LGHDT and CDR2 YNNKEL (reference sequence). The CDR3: CASSHRGQGPYNEQFF. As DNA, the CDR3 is TGTGCCAGCAGCCACCGCGGACAGGGGCCCTATAATGAGCAGTTCTTC.